The T cell receptor beta chain described here comes from a study of blood T cell repertoires in COVID-19. The length of the CDR3 is 15 residues. With 4 bases removed from V and 2 bases from J, the gap between germline ends came to 13 bases. Germline V CDR1 and CDR2: KGHSH, LQKENI. The assay was immunoSEQ multiplex PCR, and TCRdb's table has in-frame clones only and misses some. The data hold around 300,000 clones, with about nine tenths observed a single time. V usage is TRBV18 and J usage is TRBJ2-3, with a tentative D call TRBD2 (6 bases). The source is a woman in her thirties with COVID-19, enrolled during active disease. The sample comprised peripheral blood. The CDR3 nucleotides read TGTGCCAGCTCACGAGGGGCGGGAAACACAGATACGCAGTATTTT. It is translated as CASSRGAGNTDTQYF.